Listed below are T cell receptor beta chains from one sample, sequenced in a study of CD8+CD57+ T cells in acquired aplastic anemia. A single record per CDR3 protein comes from TCRdb applying MiXCR to the reads. The data hold fewer than 200,000 distinct CDR3 sequences, with roughly half observed a single time. The source material was sorted CD4+, CD8+, or CD8+CD57+ T cells (not recorded which) from PBMCs. These receptors were taken from a human donor with aplastic anemia. Each CDR3 is given with its conserved first and last residue. D genes are given only for firm matches.

. TRBJ1-2 TRBV10-3 CAIRRGAKPVYGYTF
TRBD1 TRBJ1-1 TRBV9 CASSATTGTKAFF
. TRBJ1-6 TRBV7-2 CASSPGVANSPLHF
TRBD2 TRBJ2-4 TRBV7-2 CASSFGTSGNIQYF
TRBD2 TRBJ2-1 TRBV20-1 CSARDLAAYNEQFF
. TRBJ1-1 TRBV5-1 CASSFAFGETEAFF
TRBD1 TRBJ2-5 TRBV5-1 CASSLGDRGFQETQYF
. TRBJ2-1 TRBV27 CASHLTGRHGLGEQFF
. TRBJ2-5 TRBV10-3 CAIGAGGETQYF
. TRBJ2-7 TRBV2 CASSELPGRIYEQYF
TRBD1 TRBJ2-5 TRBV7-7 CASRPAGGASETQYF
. TRBJ1-1 TRBV7-2 CASTIEGRVNTEAFF
. TRBJ2-7 TRBV6-5 CASSYVQGPTYEQYF
. TRBJ2-1 TRBV15 CATSKGGGGNEQFF
. TRBJ1-4 TRBV3-1 CASSQAGGVFF
. TRBJ2-1 TRBV25-1 CATERNSYNEQFF
. TRBJ2-5 TRBV7-8 CASSLRQNRQETQYF
. TRBJ1-4 TRBV5-6 CASSFMGEKLFF
. TRBJ1-1 TRBV6-1 CASRRTVNTEAFF
. TRBJ1-2 TRBV2 CASSGRQGGYTF
. TRBJ2-1 TRBV15 CATSSEMGGNEQFF
. TRBJ2-1 TRBV15 CATSKGRNNEQFF
. TRBJ2-2 TRBV7-3 CASSLGRARSTGELFF
TRBD2 TRBJ2-3 TRBV7-8 CASSLATSGTTDTQYF
. TRBJ2-5 TRBV15 CATSTGLQETQYF
TRBD1 TRBJ2-2 TRBV14 CASSQFHEDRALRTGELFF
TRBD2 TRBJ2-2 TRBV24-1 CATSDPVSGADGELFF
TRBD1 TRBJ1-1 TRBV5-5 CASSFGVGGRWAEAFF
. TRBJ2-7 TRBV20-1 CSAAADNSYEQYF
TRBD2 TRBJ2-1 TRBV24-1 CATSLAGGPGEQFF
. TRBJ2-3 TRBV2 CASSDPPRADTQYF
. TRBJ2-3 TRBV7-2 CASSGDNGDTQYF
. TRBJ2-3 TRBV20-1 CSARDLGVGTDTQYF
. TRBJ2-1 TRBV24-1 CATSDLRGGPPEFF
TRBD1 TRBJ1-2 TRBV19 CASRTGTGIYYGYTF
. TRBJ1-1 TRBV6-4 CASSDEGESTEAFF
. TRBJ1-1 TRBV20-1 CSARGSVGGDTEAFF
. TRBJ1-1 TRBV30 CAWAGFSEAFF
. TRBJ1-1 TRBV14 CASSLDAGPAFF
TRBD1 TRBJ1-1 TRBV7-2 CASSSRQGAFF
. TRBJ2-5 TRBV2 CASSEGLRAQETQYF
. TRBJ2-7 TRBV19 CASSLTWGYEQYF
. TRBJ2-7 TRBV11-1 CASSLRYGTQTYEQYF
TRBD1 TRBJ1-6 TRBV20-1 CSATQGVENSPLHF
TRBD2 TRBJ2-3 TRBV9 CASSVGASGLDTQYF
. TRBJ1-5 TRBV6-1 CASTQGAFLNQPQHF
. TRBJ2-3 TRBV7-3 CASRLTLATDTQYF
TRBD2 TRBJ2-1 TRBV5-1 CASSAGGPKDEQFF
. TRBJ2-7 TRBV20-1 CSAARRPHSSEQYF
TRBD2 TRBJ2-3 TRBV12-3/TRBV12-4 CASSSTGTSSDTQYF
. TRBJ2-6 TRBV18 CASSPLPSSAGANVLTF